This paragraph reports one TCR beta chain. Its specificity is unknown. The sample belongs to a study of cytomegalovirus exposure and HLA in healthy donors. Study results and limitations: According to the study, around 160 TCR beta chains were cytomegalovirus-associated. The likely explanation for a cluster of highly shared sequence variants was sequencing artifact. The authors reported that TCR beta sequences could predict HLA-A and HLA-B alleles. These predictions were accurate for most subjects in the first cohort.

Vbeta (60) and Jbeta (13) primers were used in the PCR. Sequenced by immunoSEQ multiplex PCR; TCRdb stores in-frame clones only, minus some. In the table there are tens of thousands of clones, under 85% of which are singletons. Germline CDR1 reads MGHDK; CDR2 reads SYGVNS. Trimming removed 6 bases at V and 5 bases at J, with 13 bases between. The CDR3 extends over 13 amino acids. The sequence derives from a woman aged 40 to 50 in good health and CMV-seropositive. Sample: PBMCs. The chain employs TRBV25-1 and TRBJ1-1, with D tentatively TRBD1 (6 bases). CDR3 coding DNA: TGTGCCAGCAGCGCAGGGGTAGGGACTGAAGCTTTCTTT. Its protein product is CASSAGVGTEAFF.